This record covers a single T cell receptor (beta chain). Antigen unknown. The PCR had 60 Vbeta and 13 Jbeta primers. Generated by immunoSEQ multiplex PCR, the TCRdb table keeps only in-frame clones and is missing some. The table shows under 150,000 clones, with around 83% occurring only once. This specimen comes from a study of cytomegalovirus exposure and HLA in healthy donors. The germline V gene encodes CDR1 LNHNV and CDR2 YYDKDF (reference sequence). This CDR3 has 14 residues. V lost 4 bases and J lost 2; bases outside the gene matches: 3. Regarding the study as a whole: In a later analysis, a genetic analysis reported fewer productive-TCR N-insertions in an Asian-associated ancestry cluster than the cohort average. Accurate prediction of most subjects' HLA-A and HLA-B alleles from TCR beta sequences was reported. Sequencing depth roughly uniform across donors was assumed in presence/absence analyses. The authors confirmed in vitro that three CMV-associated chains were specific for CMV antigens.

The sequence came from a girl aged 2 to 9 in good health and CMV-seronegative. Sequencing input: PBMCs. The chain recombines TRBV15 with TRBJ1-2, with TRBD1 identical over 8 bases. The CDR3 nucleotides are TGTGCCACCAGCAATCGACAGGGGAACTATGGCTACACCTTC. Its translation: CATSNRQGNYGYTF. Together with reference TRBV15 and TRBJ1-2, the CDR3 gives the full variable domain: DAMVIQNPRYQVTQFGKPVTLSCSQTLNHNVMYWYQQKSSQAPKLLFHYYDKDFNNEADTPDNFQSRRPNTSFCFLDIRSPGLGDTAMYLCATSNRQGNYGYTFGSGTRLTVV.